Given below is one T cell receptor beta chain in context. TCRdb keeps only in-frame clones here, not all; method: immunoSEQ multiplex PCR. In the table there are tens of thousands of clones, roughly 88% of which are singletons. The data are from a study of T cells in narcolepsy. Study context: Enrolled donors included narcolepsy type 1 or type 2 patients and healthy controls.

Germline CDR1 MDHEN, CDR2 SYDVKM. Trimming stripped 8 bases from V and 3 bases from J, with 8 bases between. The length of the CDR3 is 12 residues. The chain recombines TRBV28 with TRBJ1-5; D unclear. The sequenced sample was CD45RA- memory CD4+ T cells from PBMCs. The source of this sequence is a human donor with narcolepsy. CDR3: CASRALNQPQHF. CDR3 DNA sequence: TGTGCCAGCCGGGCCCTCAATCAGCCCCAGCATTTT.